Following are 14 T cell receptor beta chains from one sample sequenced in a study of blood T cell repertoires in COVID-19. Clones were read by immunoSEQ multiplex PCR, and TCRdb kept only the in-frame ones, dropping some. The data contain just over 350,000 clones, roughly 90% of them singletons. The source material was PBMCs or T cells enriched from blood (not recorded which). Every receptor here comes from a woman in her 30s who had recovered from COVID-19.

This chain joins TRBV2 and TRBJ1-4; D may be TRBD1 (5 bases). Germline V gene data show CDR1 as SNHLY and CDR2 as FYNNEI. The V end lost 6 bases, the J end lost 7 bases, and 15 bases lay between the germline ends. The CDR3 loop spans 14 amino acids. The CDR3 DNA reads as TGTGCCAGCAGGGGGGAGGCAGGGAGTGAAAAACTGTTTTTT. Protein sequence: CASRGEAGSEKLFF.

The chain has TRBV4-2 and TRBJ2-2, with D possibly TRBD2 on 6 matching bases. Germline-derived CDR1 and CDR2 are LGHNA and YNFKEQ. Trimming took off 0 bases at V and 0 bases at J, with 8 bases between the two ends. CDR3 size: 16 residues. The CDR3 bases are TGTGCCAGCAGCCAAGAACGACTAGCGAACACCGGGGAGCTGTTTTTT. Amino acid sequence: CASSQERLANTGELFF.

This rearrangement joins TRBV7-2 to TRBJ2-2; no definite D call. CDR1 SGHTA and CDR2 FQGNSA come from the germline V gene. V was clipped by 5 bases and J by 5 bases, with 12 bases between them. The length of the CDR3 is 14 residues. The CDR3 DNA sequence: TGTGCCAGCAGCATAAGCCCTGCTACCGGGGAGCTGTTTTTT. This translates into CASSISPATGELFF.

As regards this clone: This sample includes further DNA sequences coding for the same CDR3. This sequence joins TRBV28 and TRBJ1-5; D gene uncertain. V was trimmed by 3 bases and J by 0 bases, leaving 3 bases between them. The CDR3 covers 13 residues. Germline V gene data show CDR1 as MDHEN and CDR2 as SYDVKM. DNA for the CDR3: TGTGCCAGCAGTTTTTATAGCAATCAGCCCCAGCATTTT. This gives the protein CASSFYSNQPQHF. Full variable domain (missing parts from reference TRBV28 and TRBJ1-5): DVKVTQSSRYLVKRTGEKVFLECVQDMDHENMFWYRQDPGLGLRLIYFSYDVKMKEKGDIPEGYSVSREKKERFSLILESASTNQTSMYLCASSFYSNQPQHFGDGTRLSIL.

This chain links TRBV2 with TRBJ2-4, with D perhaps TRBD2 (5 bases). CDR1 and CDR2 (germline): SNHLY, FYNNEI. The CDR3 is 15 amino acids. V lost 1 base and J 4 bases, leaving 11 bases between the germline ends. The CDR3 coding sequence is TGTGCCAGCAGTGAAGGAGGGCCTACAAAAAACATTCAGTACTTC. Translation gives CASSEGGPTKNIQYF.

The rearrangement links TRBV5-4 to TRBJ1-2; 9 positions match TRBD1. Germline V gene sequence: CDR1 SGHNT, CDR2 YYREEE (reference sequence). V gave up 4 bases and J gave up 8 bases; unmatched junction bases: 12. CDR3 length equals 15 residues. CDR3 DNA sequence: TGTGCCAGCAGCCCGACAAGGACAGGGGTAGGCGGCTACACCTTC. Its protein product is CASSPTRTGVGGYTF.

The V and J genes are TRBV21-1 and TRBJ1-5; no DNA check was done on the table's D call, TRBD1. TRBV21-1 is a listed pseudogene. This CDR3 has 15 amino acids. The CDR3 sequence: CASSKDPHSNQPQHF. The DNA of the CDR3 is TGTGCCAGCAGCAAAGATCCACATAGCAATCAGCCCCAGCATTTT.

This sequence joins TRBV3-1 (or the pseudogene TRBV3-2) and TRBJ1-1; 7 bases are a match to TRBD1. Germline-derived CDR1 and CDR2 are LGHDT and YNNKEL (reference sequence). V shed 4 bases, J shed 7 bases, and the junction held 3 bases outside the gene matches. This CDR3 is built from 12 residues. CDR3 sequence: CASSLRTGEAFF. The CDR3 nucleotides read TGTGCCAGCAGCCTTCGGACAGGTGAAGCTTTCTTT.

The chain couples TRBV20-1 to TRBJ1-6; D is ambiguous. Per the germline V gene, CDR1 is DFQATT and CDR2 is SNEGSKA (reference sequence). V was trimmed by 3 bases and J by 13 bases, leaving 7 bases between them. The CDR3 covers 10 residues. CDR3 residues: CSASPVPLHF. The CDR3 nucleotides are TGCAGTGCTAGCCCCGTCCCCCTCCACTTT.

The V gene is TRBV28, the J gene TRBJ1-2; maybe TRBD1 (6 bases). Germline-derived CDR1 and CDR2 are MDHEN and SYDVKM. The CDR3 sequence is 13 residues long. The V and J ends lost 0 bases and 6 bases respectively, with 8 bases between them. CDR3 DNA: TGTGCCAGCAGTTTATGGGCAGGGGATGGCTACACCTTC. As protein: CASSLWAGDGYTF.

This sequence joins TRBV5-5 and TRBJ1-6; TRBD1 is a possible D gene (6 bases). With 0 bases removed from V and 9 bases from J, the gap between germline ends came to 19 bases. This CDR3 has 17 residues. Germline V gives CDR1 SGHKS, CDR2 YYEKEE (reference sequence). The CDR3 protein is CASSLVSGQGMSSPLHF. The CDR3 coding sequence is TGTGCCAGCAGCTTGGTTTCAGGGCAGGGGATGAGTTCACCCCTCCACTTT.

The J gene is TRBJ2-7, the V gene TRBV4-2, with D possibly being TRBD1 (5 bases). This CDR3 is 13 amino acids long. V lost 3 bases and J 0 bases, leaving 6 bases between the germline ends. The germline V gene has CDR1 LGHNA and CDR2 YNFKEQ. The CDR3 DNA follows: TGTGCCAGCAGCCACAGGGTCTCCTACGAGCAGTACTTC. Its translation is CASSHRVSYEQYF.

The rearrangement links TRBV18 to TRBJ1-5, with a possible D match to TRBD1 (5 bases). Germline values: CDR1 KGHSH, CDR2 LQKENI. V lost 1 base and J 5 bases, leaving 18 bases between the germline ends. The CDR3 contains 17 residues. The CDR3 bases are TGTGCCAGCTCACCACGGGAGGCGGGGGTGGGCGATCAGCCCCAGCATTTT. Translation: CASSPREAGVGDQPQHF.

This chain joins TRBV5-3 and TRBJ2-1; 14 nucleotides line up with TRBD2. TRBV5-3 is classed as an ORF, of uncertain function. V was clipped by 4 bases and J by 2 bases; unmatched bases: 11. CDR3 size: 19 residues. In DNA, the CDR3 is TGTGCCAGAAGCGTTCGGACTAGCGGGGGGCCGACTCCCTACAATGAGCAGTTCTTC. Encoded protein: CARSVRTSGGPTPYNEQFF.